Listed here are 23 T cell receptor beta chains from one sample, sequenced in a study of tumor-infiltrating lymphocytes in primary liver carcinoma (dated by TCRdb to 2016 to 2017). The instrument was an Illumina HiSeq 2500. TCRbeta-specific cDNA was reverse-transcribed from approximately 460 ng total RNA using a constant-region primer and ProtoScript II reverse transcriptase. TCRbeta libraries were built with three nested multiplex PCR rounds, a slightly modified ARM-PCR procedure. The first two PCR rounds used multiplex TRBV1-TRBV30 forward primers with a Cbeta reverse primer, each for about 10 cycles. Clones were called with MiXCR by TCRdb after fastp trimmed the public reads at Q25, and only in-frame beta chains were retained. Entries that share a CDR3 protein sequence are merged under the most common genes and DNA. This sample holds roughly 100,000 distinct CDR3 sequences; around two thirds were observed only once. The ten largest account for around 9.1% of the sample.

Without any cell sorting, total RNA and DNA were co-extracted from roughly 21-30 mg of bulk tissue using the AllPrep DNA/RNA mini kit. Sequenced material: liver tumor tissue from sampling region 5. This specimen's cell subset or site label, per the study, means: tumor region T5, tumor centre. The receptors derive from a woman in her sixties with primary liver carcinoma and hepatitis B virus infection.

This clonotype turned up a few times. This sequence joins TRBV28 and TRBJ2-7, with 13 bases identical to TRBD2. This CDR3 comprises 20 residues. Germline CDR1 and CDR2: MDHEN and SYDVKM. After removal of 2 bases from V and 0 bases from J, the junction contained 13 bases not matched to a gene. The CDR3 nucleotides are TGTGCCAGCAGTTTAGCTTTCTTTACTAGCGGGAGGGCCCGCTCCTACGAGCAGTACTTC. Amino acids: CASSLAFFTSGRARSYEQYF.

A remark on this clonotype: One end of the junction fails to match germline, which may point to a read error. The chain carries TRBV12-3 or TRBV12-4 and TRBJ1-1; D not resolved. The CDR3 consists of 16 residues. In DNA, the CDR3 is TGTGCCAGCAGCCAACCCGCCGGGGTTGAGGTTCATGAAGCTGTCTTT. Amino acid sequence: CASSQPAGVEVHEAVF.

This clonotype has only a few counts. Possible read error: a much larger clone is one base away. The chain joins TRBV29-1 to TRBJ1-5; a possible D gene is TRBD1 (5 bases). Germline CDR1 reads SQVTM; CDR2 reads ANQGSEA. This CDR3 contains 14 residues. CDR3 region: CSVAETDSNHPQHF. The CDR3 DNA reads TGCAGCGTTGCCGAGACAGATAGCAATCATCCCCAGCATTTT. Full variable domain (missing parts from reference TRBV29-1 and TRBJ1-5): SAVISQKPSRDICQRGTSLTIQCQVDSQVTMMFWYRQQPGQSLTLIATANQGSEATYESGFVIDKFPISRPNLTFSTLTVSNMSPEDSSIYLCSVAETDSNHPQHFGDGTRLSIL.

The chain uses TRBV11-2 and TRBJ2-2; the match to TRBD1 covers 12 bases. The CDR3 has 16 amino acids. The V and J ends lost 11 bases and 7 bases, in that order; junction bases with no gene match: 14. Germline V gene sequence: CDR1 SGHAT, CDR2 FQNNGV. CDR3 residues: CAGTRDRDRGRGELFF. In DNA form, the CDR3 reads TGTGCCGGCACCCGCGATCGGGACAGGGGGCGCGGGGAGCTGTTTTTT.

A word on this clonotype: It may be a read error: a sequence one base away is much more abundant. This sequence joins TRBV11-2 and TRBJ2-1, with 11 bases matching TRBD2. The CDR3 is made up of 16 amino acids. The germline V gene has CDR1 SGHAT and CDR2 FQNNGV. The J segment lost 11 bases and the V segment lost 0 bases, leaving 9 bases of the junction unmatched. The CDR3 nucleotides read TGTGCCAGCAGCTTAGAGCGGCTAGCGGGAGGTAGTAAGCAGTTCTTC. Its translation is CASSLERLAGGSKQFF. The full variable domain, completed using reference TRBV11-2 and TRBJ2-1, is EAGVAQSPRYKIIEKRQSVAFWCNPISGHATLYWYQQILGQGPKLLIQFQNNGVVDDSQLPKDRFSAERLKGVDSTLKIQPAKLEDSAVYLCASSLERLAGGSKQFFGPGTRLTVL.

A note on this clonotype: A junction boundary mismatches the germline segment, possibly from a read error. CDR3 sequence (DNA): TGTGCCATCAGTGAGGCAGGCGAAGACAATGGCTATACCTTC. Protein: CAISEAGEDNGYTF. The chain uses TRBV10-3 and TRBJ1-2; no definite D call. The germline V gene has CDR1 ENHRY and CDR2 SYGVKD. CDR3 length equals 14 residues.

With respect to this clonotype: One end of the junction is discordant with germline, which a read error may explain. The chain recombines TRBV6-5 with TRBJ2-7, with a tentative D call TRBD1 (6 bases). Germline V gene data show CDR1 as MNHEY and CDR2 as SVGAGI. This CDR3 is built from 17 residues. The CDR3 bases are TGTGTCAGCAGTTACACTTACTCAGGGGTTGACCCCCACGACCAGTACTTC. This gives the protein CVSSYTYSGVDPHDQYF.

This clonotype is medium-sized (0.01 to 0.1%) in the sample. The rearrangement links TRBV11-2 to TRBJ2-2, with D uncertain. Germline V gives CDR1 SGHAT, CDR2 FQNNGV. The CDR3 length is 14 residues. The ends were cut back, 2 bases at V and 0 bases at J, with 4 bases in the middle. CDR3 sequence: CASSLHPNTGELFF. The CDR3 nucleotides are TGTGCCAGCAGCTTACACCCGAACACCGGGGAGCTGTTTTTT.

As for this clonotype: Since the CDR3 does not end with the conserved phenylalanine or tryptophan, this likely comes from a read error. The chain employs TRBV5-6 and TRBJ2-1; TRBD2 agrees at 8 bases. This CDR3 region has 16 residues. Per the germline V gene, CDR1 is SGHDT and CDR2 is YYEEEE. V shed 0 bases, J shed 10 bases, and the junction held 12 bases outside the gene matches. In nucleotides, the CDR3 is TGTGCCAGCAGCTTGGCCCCGGGACTTGCGGGAGGCGAGCAGTTCTTA. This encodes CASSLAPGLAGGEQFL.

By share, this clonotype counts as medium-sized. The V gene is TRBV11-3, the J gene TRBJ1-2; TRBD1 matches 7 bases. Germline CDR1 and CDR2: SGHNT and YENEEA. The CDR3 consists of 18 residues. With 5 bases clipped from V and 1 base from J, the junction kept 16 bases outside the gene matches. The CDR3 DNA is TGTGCCAGCAGCCAATTCCCGGCAGGGGGATACTTTAACTATGGCTACACCTTC. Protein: CASSQFPAGGYFNYGYTF.

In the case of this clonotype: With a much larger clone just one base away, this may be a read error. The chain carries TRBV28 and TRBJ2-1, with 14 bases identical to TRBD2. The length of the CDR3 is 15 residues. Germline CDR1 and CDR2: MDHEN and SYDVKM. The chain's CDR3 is CASSLETSGRDEHFF. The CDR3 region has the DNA TGTGCCAGCAGTTTGGAGACTAGCGGGAGGGATGAGCACTTCTTC. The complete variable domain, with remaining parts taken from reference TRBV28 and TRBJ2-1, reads DVKVTQSSRYLVKRTGEKVFLECVQDMDHENMFWYRQDPGLGLRLIYFSYDVKMKEKGDIPEGYSVSREKKERFSLILESASTNQTSMYLCASSLETSGRDEHFFGPGTRLTVL.

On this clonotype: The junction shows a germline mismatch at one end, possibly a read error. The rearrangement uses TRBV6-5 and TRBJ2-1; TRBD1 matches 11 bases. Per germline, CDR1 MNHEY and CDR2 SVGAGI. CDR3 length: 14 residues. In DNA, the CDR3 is TGTGCTAGCAAGCAGGACAGGGGGCGGATTGAGCAGTTCTTC. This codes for CASKQDRGRIEQFF.

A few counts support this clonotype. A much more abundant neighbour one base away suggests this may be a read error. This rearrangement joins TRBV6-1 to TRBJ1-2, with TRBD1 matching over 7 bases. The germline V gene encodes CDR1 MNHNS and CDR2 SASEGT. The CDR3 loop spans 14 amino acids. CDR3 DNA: TGTGTCAGCACCTCCGGGACAGAAGCTTGGTGGTGTTCTTTC. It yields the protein CVSTSGTEAWWCSF.

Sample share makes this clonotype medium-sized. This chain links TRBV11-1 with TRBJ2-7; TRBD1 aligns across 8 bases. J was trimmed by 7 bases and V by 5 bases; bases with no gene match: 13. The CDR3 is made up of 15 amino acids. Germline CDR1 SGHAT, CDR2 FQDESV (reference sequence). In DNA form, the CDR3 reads TGTGCCAGCAGCCCCGCTCTCGACAGGGGTAGTGAGCAGTACTTC. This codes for CASSPALDRGSEQYF.

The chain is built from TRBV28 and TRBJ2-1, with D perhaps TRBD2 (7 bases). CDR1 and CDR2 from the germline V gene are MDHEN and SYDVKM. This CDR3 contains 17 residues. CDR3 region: CASPPAGRGGGYNEQFF. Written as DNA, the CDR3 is TGTGCTAGCCCACCCGCCGGGAGAGGGGGGGGGTACAATGAGCAGTTCTTC.

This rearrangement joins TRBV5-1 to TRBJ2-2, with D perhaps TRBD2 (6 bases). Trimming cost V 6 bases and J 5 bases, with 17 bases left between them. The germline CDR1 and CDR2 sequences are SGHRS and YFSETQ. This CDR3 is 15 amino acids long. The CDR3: CASIGSGRRTGELFF. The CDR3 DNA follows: TGCGCCAGCATCGGCAGTGGGAGGAGGACCGGGGAGCTGTTTTTT. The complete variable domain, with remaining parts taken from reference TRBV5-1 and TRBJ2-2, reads KAGVTQTPRYLIKTRGQQVTLSCSPISGHRSVSWYQQTPGQGLQFLFEYFSETQRNKGNFPGRFSGRQFSNSRSEMNVSTLELGDSALYLCASIGSGRRTGELFFGEGSRLTVL.

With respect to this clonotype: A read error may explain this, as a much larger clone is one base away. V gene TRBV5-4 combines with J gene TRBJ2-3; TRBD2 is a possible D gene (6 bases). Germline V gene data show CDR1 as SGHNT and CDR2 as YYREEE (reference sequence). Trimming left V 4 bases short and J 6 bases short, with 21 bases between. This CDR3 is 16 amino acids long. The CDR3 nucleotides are TGTGCCAGCAGCCGGCCAGGACTAACGGGAGCGGATACGCAGTATTTT. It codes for CASSRPGLTGADTQYF.

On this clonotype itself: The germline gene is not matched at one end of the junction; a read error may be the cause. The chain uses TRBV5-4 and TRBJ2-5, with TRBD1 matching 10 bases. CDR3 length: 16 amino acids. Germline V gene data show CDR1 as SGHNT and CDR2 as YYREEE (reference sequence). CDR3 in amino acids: CVSGSDPDRGLETQYF. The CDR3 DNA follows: TGTGTCAGCGGTTCCGACCCTGACAGGGGGCTAGAGACCCAGTACTTC.

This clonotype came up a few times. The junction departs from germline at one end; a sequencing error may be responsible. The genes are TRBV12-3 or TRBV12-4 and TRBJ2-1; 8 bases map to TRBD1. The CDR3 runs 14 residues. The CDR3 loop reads CASSDRGRHGEQLF. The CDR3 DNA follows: TGTGCTAGCAGTGACAGGGGCCGTCACGGGGAGCAGTTATTC.

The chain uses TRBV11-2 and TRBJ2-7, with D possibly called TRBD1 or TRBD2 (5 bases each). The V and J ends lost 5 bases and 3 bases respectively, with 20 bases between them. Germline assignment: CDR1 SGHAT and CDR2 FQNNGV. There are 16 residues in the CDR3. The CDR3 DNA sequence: TGTGCCAGCAGCCGACTAACTCAGGGTGAGATCTACGAGCAGTACTTC. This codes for CASSRLTQGEIYEQYF. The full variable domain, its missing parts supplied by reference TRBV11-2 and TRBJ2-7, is EAGVAQSPRYKIIEKRQSVAFWCNPISGHATLYWYQQILGQGPKLLIQFQNNGVVDDSQLPKDRFSAERLKGVDSTLKIQPAKLEDSAVYLCASSRLTQGEIYEQYFGPGTRLTVT.

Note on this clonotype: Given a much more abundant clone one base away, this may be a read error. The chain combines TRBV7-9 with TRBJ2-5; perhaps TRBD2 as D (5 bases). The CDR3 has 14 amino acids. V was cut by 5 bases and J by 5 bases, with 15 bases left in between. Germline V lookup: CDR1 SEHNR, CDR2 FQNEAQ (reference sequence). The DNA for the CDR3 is TGTGCCAGCAGCGATTCAGGACTTGGGGAGACCCAGTACTTC. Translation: CASSDSGLGETQYF.

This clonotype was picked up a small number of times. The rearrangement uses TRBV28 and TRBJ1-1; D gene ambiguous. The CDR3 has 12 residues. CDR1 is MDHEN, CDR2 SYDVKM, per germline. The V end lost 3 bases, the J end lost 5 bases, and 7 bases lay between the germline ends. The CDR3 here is CASSLVRTEAFF. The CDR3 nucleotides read TGTGCCAGCAGTTTGGTGCGAACTGAAGCTTTCTTT.

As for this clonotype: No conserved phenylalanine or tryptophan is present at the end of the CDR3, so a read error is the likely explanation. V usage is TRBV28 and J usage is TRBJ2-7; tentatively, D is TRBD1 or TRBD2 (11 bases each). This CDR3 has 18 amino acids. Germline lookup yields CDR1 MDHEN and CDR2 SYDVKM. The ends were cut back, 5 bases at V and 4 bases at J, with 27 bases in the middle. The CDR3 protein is CASSTSGTGGTSGYEQYL. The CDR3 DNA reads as TGTGCCAGCAGTACTTCCGGGACAGGGGGGACTAGCGGTTACGAGCAGTACCTC.